Following are 19 T cell receptor beta chains from one sample sequenced in a study of shared T cell receptors in the human thymus. TCRdb's table, derived via immunoSEQ multiplex PCR, lists solely in-frame clones and lacks some. The sample has hundreds of thousands of clones; over 75% are singletons. This sample also appeared in a second study, on human thymus T cells.

Source material: thymocytes. These receptors all come from a boy in the first two years of life with a congenital heart defect.

The chain links TRBV5-4 to TRBJ1-2; D is possibly TRBD1 (5 bases). V was cut by 5 bases and J by 1 base, with 9 bases left in between. This CDR3 contains 13 residues. Germline V CDR1 and CDR2: SGHNT, YYREEE (reference sequence). Here the CDR3 reads CASRAQGNYGYTF. The CDR3 DNA is TGTGCCAGCAGAGCTCAGGGTAACTATGGCTACACCTTC.

The chain recombines TRBV11-2 with TRBJ2-6; no firm D call. Germline V gives CDR1 SGHAT, CDR2 FQNNGV. The CDR3 length is 14 residues. Trimming removed 3 bases at V and 2 bases at J, with 5 bases between. The CDR3 is CASSFIAGANVLTF. The CDR3 nucleotides are TGTGCCAGCAGCTTCATAGCTGGGGCCAACGTCCTGACTTTC.

V is TRBV5-1 and J is TRBJ1-5, with a possible D match to TRBD1 (6 bases). Germline V gene data show CDR1 as SGHRS and CDR2 as YFSETQ. The CDR3 is 15 residues long. V was shortened by 0 bases and J by 2 bases, with 9 bases between the two germline ends. The CDR3 nucleotides are TGCGCCAGCAGCTTGGCAGGGGCCGGCAATCAGCCCCAGCATTTT. This gives the protein CASSLAGAGNQPQHF.

This rearrangement joins TRBV29-1 to TRBJ2-3; the match to TRBD2 covers 10 bases. The CDR3 contains 15 residues. With 6 bases clipped from V and 0 bases from J, the junction kept 6 bases outside the gene matches. Germline-derived CDR1 and CDR2 are SQVTM and ANQGSEA. CDR3 in DNA: TGCAGCGTCGAACGACTAGCGGGCAGCACAGATACGCAGTATTTT. Translation: CSVERLAGSTDTQYF.

The chain links TRBV4-3 to TRBJ2-7, with D possibly matching TRBD1 (5 bases). The CDR3 covers 14 residues. Deletions cut 4 bases from V and 7 bases from J, with 17 bases between. Germline V lookup: CDR1 LGHNA, CDR2 YSLEER. For the CDR3, the DNA is TGCGCCAGCAGCCCGTTTAGGGGTATGGATGAGCAGTACTTC. It specifies CASSPFRGMDEQYF.

This sequence joins TRBV7-9 and TRBJ2-1; 10 bases match TRBD2. Germline V gene lookup returns CDR1 SEHNR and CDR2 FQNEAQ (reference sequence). The CDR3 loop spans 19 amino acids. With V trimmed by 3 bases and J by 3 bases, 14 bases remained unmatched. For the CDR3, the DNA is TGTGCCAGCAGCTTCGACCTAGCGGGAGCAGCCGGGCTCTACAATGAGCAGTTCTTC. Protein sequence: CASSFDLAGAAGLYNEQFF.

The rearrangement uses TRBV4-3 and TRBJ1-3, with D possibly matching TRBD1 (5 bases). Germline CDR1 and CDR2: LGHNA and YSLEER. The CDR3 consists of 17 residues. Trimming left V 2 bases short and J 3 bases short, with 17 bases between. The CDR3 region is CASSQPVGGGNGNTIYF. The CDR3 nucleotides are TGCGCCAGCAGCCAACCTGTCGGGGGAGGTAATGGAAACACCATATATTTT.

The chain recombines TRBV7-9 with TRBJ1-5; D not certain. The CDR3 has 13 residues. V lost 3 bases, J lost 9 bases, and 12 bases lay in between. CDR1 is SEHNR and CDR2 is FQNEAQ in the germline V gene (reference sequence). CDR3 residues: CASSFYGRSPQHF. The CDR3 nucleotides are TGTGCCAGCAGCTTTTACGGGAGATCGCCCCAGCATTTT. Full variable domain (missing parts from reference TRBV7-9 and TRBJ1-5): DTGVSQNPRHKITKRGQNVTFRCDPISEHNRLYWYRQTLGQGPEFLTYFQNEAQLEKSRLLSDRFSAERPKGSFSTLEIQRTEQGDSAMYLCASSFYGRSPQHFGDGTRLSIL.

The V call is TRBV30, the J call TRBJ1-3, with 7 bases fitting TRBD1. CDR1 is GTSNPN and CDR2 is SVGIG in the germline V gene (reference sequence). The CDR3 length is 16 residues. After removal of 2 bases from V and 1 base from J, the junction contained 8 bases not matched to a gene. The CDR3 here is CAWSRFRQGSGNTIYF. The CDR3 DNA reads TGTGCCTGGAGTAGGTTTCGACAGGGATCTGGAAACACCATATATTTT.

The chain joins TRBV29-1 to TRBJ2-7; TRBD2 agrees at 9 bases. V was pared by 6 bases and J by 3 bases, with 6 bases of the junction left unmatched. Germline CDR1 is SQVTM and CDR2 is ANQGSEA. This CDR3 spans 13 amino acids. In DNA form, the CDR3 reads TGCAGCGTGGCTAGCGGGGCTTTCTACGAGCAGTACTTC. Translated: CSVASGAFYEQYF.

The chain joins TRBV30 to TRBJ1-2; no reliable D call. Trimming left V 4 bases short and J 7 bases short, with 13 bases between. Germline V gene data show CDR1 as GTSNPN and CDR2 as SVGIG (reference sequence). There are 12 residues in the CDR3. The CDR3 DNA reads as TGTGCCTGGACACTAGGACGTGTTGGCTACACCTTC. This translates into CAWTLGRVGYTF.

This clone came up a few times. The chain joins TRBV30 to TRBJ1-2; D is perhaps TRBD1 (5 bases). Trimming took 2 bases from V and 6 from J, leaving 19 bases between them. The length of the CDR3 is 15 residues. Looked up from germline, CDR1 is GTSNPN and CDR2 is SVGIG (reference sequence). The DNA of the CDR3 is TGTGCCTGGAGTAACCGGGGGAGGGGACTTCATGGCTACACCTTC. Translation: CAWSNRGRGLHGYTF.

V and J are TRBV2 and TRBJ2-5; D is perhaps TRBD1 (6 bases). Germline V gene data show CDR1 as SNHLY and CDR2 as FYNNEI. This CDR3 has 15 amino acids. V was pared by 4 bases and J by 4 bases, with 16 bases between. The CDR3 reads CASSGSRGPPETQYF. The CDR3 bases are TGTGCCAGCAGTGGTTCCAGGGGACCGCCAGAGACCCAGTACTTC. The complete variable domain, with remaining parts taken from reference TRBV2 and TRBJ2-5, reads EPEVTQTPSHQVTQMGQEVILRCVPISNHLYFYWYRQILGQKVEFLVSFYNNEISEKSEIFDDQFSVERPDGSNFTLKIRSTKLEDSAMYFCASSGSRGPPETQYFGPGTRLLVL.

This clone was seen just once. The CDR3 nucleotides are TGTGCCAGCAGCTTTGAAGGGAACCAGCGCTCTCGGGACAGGGGATCCTACGAGCAGTACTTC. Amino acid sequence: CASSFEGNQRSRDRGSYEQYF. This chain connects TRBV13 to TRBJ2-7; 10 bases are a match to TRBD1. V shed 3 bases, J shed 1 base, and the junction held 21 bases outside the gene matches. The CDR3 totals 21 residues. Germline V gene lookup returns CDR1 PRHDT and CDR2 FYEKMQ (reference sequence).

The chain uses TRBV7-2 and TRBJ1-2, with 9 positions matching TRBD1. Germline V lookup: CDR1 SGHTA, CDR2 FQGNSA. V shed 5 bases and J 4 bases; nucleotides not matched to a gene: 14. The CDR3 contains 17 residues. The CDR3 loop reads CASSHRTGAHPFYGYTF. The CDR3 region has the DNA TGTGCCAGCAGCCACCGGACAGGGGCTCATCCCTTCTATGGCTACACCTTC. Using reference TRBV7-2 and TRBJ1-2 for the parts outside the CDR3, the full variable domain is GAGVSQSPSNKVTEKGKDVELRCDPISGHTALYWYRQSLGQGLEFLIYFQGNSAPDKSGLPSDRFSAERTGGSVSTLTIQRTQQEDSAVYLCASSHRTGAHPFYGYTFGSGTRLTVV.

The gene calls are TRBV28 and TRBJ2-3; tentative D call: TRBD2 (5 bases). The CDR3 is 15 residues long. Trimming removed 5 bases from V and 5 bases from J, with 17 bases in between. Germline CDR1 and CDR2: MDHEN and SYDVKM. The CDR3 loop is CASSQTGGQEDTQYF. Written as DNA, the CDR3 is TGTGCCAGCAGTCAAACGGGCGGGCAGGAAGATACGCAGTATTTT.

The rearrangement joins TRBV5-4 to TRBJ2-7; D not certain. The CDR3 sequence is 15 residues long. V was clipped by 4 bases and J by 2 bases, with 16 bases between them. Germline V gives CDR1 SGHNT, CDR2 YYREEE (reference sequence). DNA for the CDR3: TGTGCCAGCAGCCCAACTTCAGGCAGAGCCTACGAGCAGTACTTC. It encodes CASSPTSGRAYEQYF.

The CDR3 sequence: CASSLGGGTGAYEQYF. The CDR3 region has the DNA TGTGCCAGCAGTTTAGGGGGAGGGACAGGGGCCTACGAGCAGTACTTC. The chain couples TRBV28 to TRBJ2-7; 10 bases are a match to TRBD1. This CDR3 has 16 residues. V trimming: 2 bases; J trimming: 2 bases; junction bases outside the gene matches: 6. Germline V gene lookup returns CDR1 MDHEN and CDR2 SYDVKM.

The rearrangement uses TRBV6-5 and TRBJ2-1; D may be TRBD1 (6 bases). Trimming left V 5 bases short and J 0 bases short, with 11 bases between. Germline CDR1 is MNHEY and CDR2 is SVGAGI. The CDR3 loop spans 15 amino acids. CDR3 sequence: CASSPDRSSYNEQFF. The CDR3 DNA follows: TGTGCCAGCAGTCCCGACAGGAGCTCCTACAATGAGCAGTTCTTC.